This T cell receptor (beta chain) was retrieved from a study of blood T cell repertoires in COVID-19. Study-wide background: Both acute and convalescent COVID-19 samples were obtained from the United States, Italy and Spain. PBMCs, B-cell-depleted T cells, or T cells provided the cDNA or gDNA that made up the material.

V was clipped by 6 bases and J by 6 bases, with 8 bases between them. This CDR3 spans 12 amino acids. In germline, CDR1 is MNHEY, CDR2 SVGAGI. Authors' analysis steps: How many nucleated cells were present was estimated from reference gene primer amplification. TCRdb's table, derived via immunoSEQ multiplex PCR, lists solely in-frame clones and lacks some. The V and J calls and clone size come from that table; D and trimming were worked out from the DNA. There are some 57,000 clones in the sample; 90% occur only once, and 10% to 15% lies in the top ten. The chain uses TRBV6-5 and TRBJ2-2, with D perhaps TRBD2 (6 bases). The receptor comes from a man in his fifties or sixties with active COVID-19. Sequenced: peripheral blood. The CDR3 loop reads CASSSGAGELFF. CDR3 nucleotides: TGTGCCAGCAGCTCGGGGGCCGGGGAGCTGTTTTTT.